One and the same sample provided the 26 T cell receptor beta chains below, sequenced in a study of blood T cell repertoires in COVID-19 (dated by TCRdb to about 2020). Preparation of the library involved the immunoSEQ multiplex PCR assay. The table was pulled from immuneACCESS by TCRdb, which kept in-frame rearrangements only. Such tables lose some clones; where checked, under half of the loss comes from unresolved V genes, and the rest has no known cause. Here the sample has 160,000 or so clones; approximately 80% occur a single time. Jointly, the top ten make up approximately 3% of the sample. The sequenced sample was PBMCs or T cells enriched from blood (not recorded which). The receptors here all came from a woman in her sixties or seventies who had recovered from COVID-19.

The chain is built from TRBV4-2 and TRBJ2-4; D may be TRBD1 (5 bases). The CDR3 spans 16 residues. Trimming removed 0 bases at V and 7 bases at J, with 16 bases between. The germline CDR1 and CDR2 sequences are LGHNA and YNFKEQ. The CDR3 DNA sequence: TGTGCCAGCAGCCAAGAGGCGGCACAGGCCGTGAACATTCAGTACTTC. Encoded protein: CASSQEAAQAVNIQYF.

In its sample, this clone was seen once. DNA of the CDR3: TGCGCCAGCAGCTTTCAGGGGGCACCCCCAGATACGCAGTATTTT. It codes for CASSFQGAPPDTQYF. V usage is TRBV5-1 and J usage is TRBJ2-3; 8 bases map to TRBD1. The J segment lost 4 bases and the V segment lost 2 bases, leaving 6 bases of the junction unmatched. The CDR3 contains 15 residues. Per the germline V gene, CDR1 is SGHRS and CDR2 is YFSETQ.

The rearrangement joins TRBV27 to TRBJ2-7, with D possibly being TRBD1 (5 bases). This CDR3 is 13 amino acids long. Trimming took off 0 bases at V and 5 bases at J, with 8 bases between the two ends. The germline gives CDR1 MNHEY, CDR2 SMNVEV (reference sequence). In DNA, the CDR3 is TGTGCCAGCAGTTTATCCAGGGTCCACGAGCAGTACTTC. It codes for CASSLSRVHEQYF.

The chain recombines TRBV30 with TRBJ1-1; possibly TRBD1 for D (6 bases). The CDR3 contains 14 residues. CDR1 is GTSNPN and CDR2 is SVGIG in the germline V gene (reference sequence). V lost 3 bases, J lost 3 bases, and 14 bases lay in between. The CDR3 protein is CAWRVGGAHTEAFF. In DNA form, the CDR3 reads TGTGCCTGGAGGGTTGGGGGGGCGCACACTGAAGCTTTCTTT. The variable domain in full, completed from reference TRBV30 and TRBJ1-1, reads SQTIHQWPATLVQPVGSPLSLECTVEGTSNPNLYWYRQAAGRGLQLLFYSVGIGQISSEVPQNLSASRPQDRQFILSSKKLLLSDSGFYLCAWRVGGAHTEAFFGQGTRLTVV.

V and J are TRBV4-1 and TRBJ1-2, with TRBD1 matching 11 bases. Trimming cost V 4 bases and J 6 bases; bases outside gene matches: 10. The CDR3 totals 16 residues. Germline CDR1 and CDR2: MGHRA and YSYEKL. The CDR3 DNA follows: TGCGCCAGCAGCCTTGGGACAGGGGGGCTAACTGATGGCTACACCTTC. As protein: CASSLGTGGLTDGYTF.

This clone was seen just once. The chain has TRBV5-4 and TRBJ2-7, with 7 nucleotides matching TRBD1. This CDR3 region has 16 residues. J was trimmed by 2 bases and V by 4 bases; bases with no gene match: 12. The germline V gene encodes CDR1 SGHNT and CDR2 YYREEE (reference sequence). The CDR3 nucleotides read TGTGCCAGCAGCCCGGCCCTTGACAGGGTCCCCTACGAGCAGTACTTC. Residues: CASSPALDRVPYEQYF. Full variable domain (outside the CDR3, taken from reference TRBV5-4 and TRBJ2-7): ETGVTQSPTHLIKTRGQQVTLRCSSQSGHNTVSWYQQALGQGPQFIFQYYREEENGRGNFPPRFSGLQFPNYSSELNVNALELDDSALYLCASSPALDRVPYEQYFGPGTRLTVT.

This clone was recorded once. The J gene is TRBJ2-5, the V gene TRBV15, with 11 bases aligning to TRBD2. Per germline, CDR1 LNHNV and CDR2 YYDKDF (reference sequence). The V gene end was trimmed by 4 bases and the J gene end by 2 bases; junction bases not matched to a gene: 9. The CDR3 extends over 17 amino acids. In DNA, the CDR3 is TGTGCCACCAGCACCCGGCCTAGCGGGGGGTTACAAGAGACCCAGTACTTC. It codes for CATSTRPSGGLQETQYF.

This sequence joins TRBV25-1 and TRBJ1-6; D is uncertain. This CDR3 has 13 amino acids. Per the germline V gene, CDR1 is MGHDK and CDR2 is SYGVNS. Between the trimmed V and J ends, which lost 1 base and 13 bases, there was a span of 11 bases. The CDR3 DNA is TGTGCCAGCAGTGAATCATCGGGATCGCCCCTCCACTTT. Residues: CASSESSGSPLHF.

This chain connects TRBV18 to TRBJ2-3; a weak D match, TRBD1 (5 bases). V was clipped by 3 bases and J by 2 bases, with 15 bases between them. Germline CDR1 KGHSH, CDR2 LQKENI. The CDR3 consists of 16 residues. The CDR3 sequence is CASSPKGRADTDTQYF. The CDR3 DNA is TGTGCCAGCTCACCTAAGGGCAGGGCTGACACAGATACGCAGTATTTT. Full variable domain (remainder filled in from reference TRBV18 and TRBJ2-3): NAGVMQNPRHLVRRRGQEARLRCSPMKGHSHVYWYRQLPEEGLKFMVYLQKENIIDESGMPKERFSAEFPKEGPSILRIQQVVRGDSAAYFCASSPKGRADTDTQYFGPGTRLTVL.

This chain uses TRBV6-1 with TRBJ2-5, with a possible D match to TRBD2 (7 bases). V was clipped by 1 base and J by 0 bases, with 9 bases between them. The CDR3 length is 15 residues. The germline V gene has CDR1 MNHNS and CDR2 SASEGT. The CDR3 DNA reads as TGTGCCAGCAGTGAAGGCGGGGGCTACCAAGAGACCCAGTACTTC. Translating it yields CASSEGGGYQETQYF.

For the CDR3, the DNA is TGTGCCAGCAGTTACGGGACATACAATGAGCAGTTCTTC. This encodes CASSYGTYNEQFF. The chain has TRBV6-5 and TRBJ2-1; D is perhaps TRBD1 (6 bases). The CDR3 has 13 amino acids. In germline, CDR1 is MNHEY, CDR2 SVGAGI. The V gene lost 2 bases and the J gene lost 4 bases, with 6 bases spanning the gap.

The rearrangement links TRBV9 to TRBJ1-1; 8 bases line up with TRBD1. Losses at the gene ends were 0 bases for V and 5 bases for J; bases not matched to a gene: 6. CDR1 and CDR2 (germline): SGDLS, YYNGEE. This CDR3 has 15 amino acids. CDR3 protein: CASSVVQGARTEAFF. As DNA, the CDR3 is TGTGCCAGCAGCGTAGTGCAGGGGGCGCGGACTGAAGCTTTCTTT. Drawing the rest from reference TRBV9 and TRBJ1-1, the complete variable domain is DSGVTQTPKHLITATGQRVTLRCSPRSGDLSVYWYQQSLDQGLQFLIQYYNGEERAKGNILERFSAQQFPDLHSELNLSSLELGDSALYFCASSVVQGARTEAFFGQGTRLTVV.

The chain links TRBV9 to TRBJ2-2; TRBD1 might be the D (6 bases). This CDR3 region has 15 residues. V was clipped by 2 bases and J by 7 bases, with 15 bases between them. Germline V gene sequence: CDR1 SGDLS, CDR2 YYNGEE. The CDR3 loop reads CASSVQGGYGGELFF. CDR3 DNA sequence: TGTGCCAGCAGCGTCCAAGGGGGATATGGCGGGGAGCTGTTTTTT.

CDR3 region: CASSPGGEQYF. CDR3 nucleotide sequence: TGCGCCAGCAGCCCTGGGGGGGAGCAGTACTTC. The chain carries TRBV10-2 and TRBJ2-7; the D gene is possibly TRBD2 (6 bases). CDR1 and CDR2 (germline): WSHSY, SAAADI. CDR3 length: 11 residues. V lost 6 bases and J lost 7, with 10 bases in between.

The chain has TRBV29-1 and TRBJ2-7, with D possibly matching TRBD1 (6 bases). The V end was cut by 2 bases, the J end by 0 bases, with 17 bases between. The CDR3 loop spans 16 amino acids. CDR1 and CDR2 from the germline V gene are SQVTM and ANQGSEA. CDR3 in DNA: TGCAGCGTTGAACTGGGGACCGGGACACGCTCCTACGAGCAGTACTTC. This codes for CSVELGTGTRSYEQYF.

The chain has TRBV19 and TRBJ2-7, with TRBD1 matching over 8 bases. This CDR3 has 14 amino acids. J was trimmed by 6 bases and V by 4 bases; bases with no gene match: 8. Germline CDR1 is LNHDA and CDR2 is SQIVND (reference sequence). CDR3 in amino acids: CASSRAQGGSEQYF. CDR3 in DNA: TGTGCCAGTAGTAGGGCACAGGGGGGAAGCGAGCAGTACTTC.

V and J are TRBV29-1 and TRBJ2-3; D remains unclear. This CDR3 spans 12 amino acids. The germline V and J ends were trimmed by 2 bases and 2 bases, with 5 bases remaining between them. CDR1 and CDR2 from the germline V gene are SQVTM and ANQGSEA. The CDR3: CSVEMATDTQYF. For the CDR3, the DNA is TGCAGCGTTGAAATGGCCACAGATACGCAGTATTTT.

The chain employs TRBV9 and TRBJ2-4; TRBD1 is a possible D gene (9 bases). The V end was cut by 3 bases, the J end by 7 bases, with 23 bases between. CDR1 is SGDLS, CDR2 YYNGEE, per germline. The CDR3 totals 17 residues. The CDR3 spells CASSANPGGTGNNIQYF. DNA of the CDR3: TGTGCCAGCAGCGCTAACCCGGGGGGGACAGGGAACAACATTCAGTACTTC.

This clone was seen just once. The CDR3 protein is CASSRGGRDEQFF. The CDR3 DNA sequence: TGTGCCAGCAGTCGGGGGGGCCGGGATGAGCAGTTCTTC. The chain employs TRBV2 and TRBJ2-1, with 8 nucleotides matching TRBD2. The CDR3 runs 13 residues. From germline, CDR1 is SNHLY and CDR2 FYNNEI. With V trimmed by 5 bases and J by 8 bases, 5 bases remained unmatched.

V is TRBV14 and J is TRBJ2-3, with 10 bases identical to TRBD2. V lost 1 base and J lost 2; bases outside the gene matches: 6. The CDR3 has 17 residues. Germline V CDR1 and CDR2: SGHDN, FVKESK. The CDR3 DNA reads as TGTGCCAGCAGCCAAGTGGGGACTAGCGATCCCACAGATACGCAGTATTTT. Amino acids: CASSQVGTSDPTDTQYF.

This chain uses TRBV27 with TRBJ1-1; 8 bases match TRBD1. The CDR3 consists of 15 residues. The trim removed 5 bases at V and 0 bases at J, leaving 5 bases unmatched. Germline lookup yields CDR1 MNHEY and CDR2 SMNVEV (reference sequence). The CDR3, as DNA: TGTGCCAGCAGTAGAAGACAGGGGATGAACACTGAAGCTTTCTTT. Residues: CASSRRQGMNTEAFF.

The chain recombines TRBV27 with TRBJ1-2; TRBD1 matches 7 bases. J lost 2 bases, V lost 5 bases, and 11 bases had no gene match. Germline CDR1 reads MNHEY; CDR2 reads SMNVEV (reference sequence). CDR3 length: 16 amino acids. CDR3 coding DNA: TGTGCCAGCAGTGTTGGAGGGGGCGGCCGAAACTATGGCTACACCTTC. It is translated as CASSVGGGGRNYGYTF.

The chain links TRBV7-2 to TRBJ1-5, with D uncertain. V was clipped by 5 bases and J by 4 bases, with 9 bases between them. The CDR3 sequence is 13 residues long. The germline gives CDR1 SGHTA, CDR2 FQGNSA. This chain's CDR3 is CASSARGNQPQHF. The DNA for the CDR3 is TGTGCCAGCAGCGCCCGAGGTAATCAGCCCCAGCATTTT.

The rearrangement uses TRBV19 and TRBJ2-3; D is ambiguous. The CDR3 contains 12 residues. The V and J ends lost 9 bases and 0 bases respectively, with 7 bases between them. CDR1 is LNHDA and CDR2 is SQIVND in the germline V gene (reference sequence). CDR3 in amino acids: CASLSSTDTQYF. The CDR3 DNA reads TGTGCCAGCCTATCTAGCACAGATACGCAGTATTTT.

The chain's CDR3 is CASSRAGEQETQYF. As DNA, the CDR3 is TGTGCCAGCAGTAGAGCGGGGGAGCAAGAGACCCAGTACTTC. The chain couples TRBV28 to TRBJ2-5, with 8 bases aligning to TRBD2. Germline CDR1 and CDR2: MDHEN and SYDVKM. V trimming: 5 bases; J trimming: 2 bases; junction bases outside the gene matches: 4. The CDR3 is 14 amino acids.

V gene TRBV5-1 combines with J gene TRBJ1-1; 10 bases fit TRBD1. V shed 6 bases and J 6 bases; nucleotides not matched to a gene: 14. Germline CDR1 is SGHRS and CDR2 is YFSETQ. There are 16 residues in the CDR3. The CDR3 loop reads CASTPTGGMAGSEAFF. Written as DNA, the CDR3 is TGCGCCAGCACGCCGACAGGGGGCATGGCTGGCTCTGAAGCTTTCTTT.